This T cell receptor (beta chain) emerged from a study of beta chain features in type 1 diabetes. The study's findings and limits: Researchers caution that PCR might favor shorter templates, equally among patients and controls.

Comment on this clone: What it binds is unknown.

The entirety of the isolated RNA underwent reverse transcription, so expressed TCRB transcripts were sequenced. The table came from immunoSEQ multiplex PCR; TCRdb's copy has only in-frame clones and leaves some out. The sample contains 620,000 or so clones, about 16% of which appear only once. The CDR3 contains 16 residues. Germline CDR1 reads SGHVS; CDR2 reads FQNEAQ. The V and J ends lost 1 base and 8 bases, in that order; junction bases with no gene match: 9. Sorted populations all had greater than 95% purity. The receptor's source is a man between 18 and 35 years old in good health. The sequencing sample was made of naive CD4+ T cells from blood. The chain employs TRBV7-8 and TRBJ2-1; 9 bases are shared with TRBD1. CDR3 sequence: CASSLGYRGRSHEQFF. The CDR3 nucleotides are TGTGCCAGCAGCTTAGGGTACAGGGGGCGTTCTCATGAGCAGTTCTTC.